Reported below is one T cell receptor beta chain. In this sample, this clone turned up once. Its antigen is not yet known. No base-level quality is on record; no much larger clone is a single base apart. TCRbeta CDR3 regions were amplified from genomic DNA by means of the immunoSEQ Assay, a bias-controlled multiplex PCR. On the authors' methods: Within the assay, amplification of reference gene primers was used to estimate how many nucleated cells each sample contained. To quantify the absolute abundance of each unique TCRbeta CDR3 rearrangement, sequence reads were collapsed and filtered. For each sample, productive Simpson clonality was calculated as the square root of Simpson's diversity index across productive rearrangements. This immuneACCESS table, as held by TCRdb, lists in-frame sequences with V and J called but not all clones. Of the missing ones, under half trace to an unresolved V gene in checked studies; the others have no known cause. The V and J calls and clone size come from that table; D and trimming were worked out from the DNA. A total of around 170,000 clones appear in this sample, roughly four fifths of them only once. The biggest ten clones account for 6% to 7% of the sample.

The germline V gene (reference sequence) gives CDR1 as GTSNPN and CDR2 as SVGIG. V is cut by 4 bases and J by 11 bases, and the space between the germline ends is 12 bases. The CDR3 starts with the cysteine, ends with the phenylalanine, and has 12 residues. Only the CDR3 region is kept as DNA, spanning 36 bases read in frame from base 1. The data were taken from a study of blood T cell repertoires in COVID-19 (dated by TCRdb to about 2020). Broadly, across the study: The collaborator samples originated in the United States, Italy and Spain and spanned the acute and convalescent phases of COVID-19. The material from the prospective study consisted of cDNA or gDNA derived from T cells, B-cell-depleted T cells, or PBMCs. Subjects who had been exposed to COVID-19, were actively infected with it, or had recovered from it provided the deeply sampled blood TCRbeta repertoires that made up the dataset. The repertoires were made available in a free public database intended to serve as a resource for research on the immune response to SARS-CoV-2. The samples were drawn from the first 160 participants of the ongoing ImmuneRACE study and from 1,254 subjects provided by 6 global collaborators. The sample metadata nearly always contained a de-identified subject ID, COVID-19 status, age in years and sex. Where available, HLA class I and class II types were obtained from metadata supplied by the sample provider rather than from assay-based typing.

Whole blood was collected in K2EDTA tubes by collaborating institutions according to the institutions' own protocols. For TCRbeta analysis, collaborators shipped samples as frozen whole blood, isolated PBMCs, or DNA extracted from either of those sample types. The full study reports these points: How much clinical and demographic metadata was included differed by source and by participant, and the metadata was provided uncurated.

The specimen was peripheral blood. The V and J genes are TRBV30 and TRBJ2-6; TRBD1 could be the D gene, as 6 bases match. This receptor was identified in a woman aged 40-49 years with acute or convalescent COVID-19. The bases read TGTGCCTGGACTGGGGGCCCGGACGTCCTGACTTTC. The resulting protein is CAWTGGPDVLTF.